A selection of T cell receptor beta chains follows, all from one sample in a study of blood T cell repertoires in COVID-19. Measured with immunoSEQ multiplex PCR; TCRdb has only the in-frame clones, and not every one. The table lists more than 300,000 clones, roughly 86% of them singletons. What was sequenced was peripheral blood. These receptor sequences come from a woman younger than 45 with COVID-19, enrolled during active disease. CDR3s include the opening cysteine and the closing phenylalanine or tryptophan. Each record gives: clone size, J gene, V gene, CDR3 protein. Not all rows give a size; the values are once, few, many and, for expanded clones, a class.

size: once
J: TRBJ1-4
V: TRBV24-1
CDR3: CATSDARQGSQKLFF

size: NA
J: TRBJ2-1
V: TRBV6-4
CDR3: CASSDGTSGSFEQFF

size: NA
J: TRBJ1-1
V: TRBV9
CDR3: CASSAQPGATEAFF

size: NA
J: TRBJ1-2
V: TRBV19
CDR3: CASSWPQGVNYGYTF

size: NA
J: TRBJ2-7
V: TRBV30
CDR3: CAWSARWTGVHEQYF

size: NA
J: TRBJ2-7
V: TRBV30
CDR3: CALGQAGEQYF

size: NA
J: TRBJ1-6
V: TRBV4-1
CDR3: CASSQNRERMSPLHF

size: NA
J: TRBJ2-1
V: TRBV2
CDR3: CASSEDPGAGNNEQFF

size: NA
J: TRBJ2-7
V: TRBV27
CDR3: CASSLISGSRSYEQYF

size: NA
J: TRBJ2-3
V: TRBV19
CDR3: CASSIRDRGTDTQYF

size: NA
J: TRBJ2-7
V: TRBV5-4
CDR3: CASSAGQGNYEQYF

size: few
J: TRBJ2-7
V: TRBV10-3
CDR3: CAISPGQGDSYEQYF

size: NA
J: TRBJ2-2
V: TRBV18
CDR3: CASSPLLSGDTGELFF

size: NA
J: TRBJ2-7
V: TRBV27
CDR3: CASSLYPSGGTYEQYF

size: NA
J: TRBJ2-7
V: TRBV11-2
CDR3: CASSLHHEQYF

size: NA
J: TRBJ2-7
V: TRBV9
CDR3: CASSVVSSGSYEQYF

size: NA
J: TRBJ1-3
V: TRBV9
CDR3: CASSPWGDSGNTIYF

size: few
J: TRBJ1-5
V: TRBV2
CDR3: CASSTPGLHF

size: NA
J: TRBJ2-7
V: TRBV5-1
CDR3: CASSLNRAGNF

size: NA
J: TRBJ2-7
V: TRBV6-5
CDR3: CASSSAGTGTYEQYF

size: NA
J: TRBJ1-1
V: TRBV4-3
CDR3: CASSQPGQVTEAFF

size: once
J: TRBJ2-5
V: TRBV19
CDR3: CASSTGVGETQYF

size: NA
J: TRBJ2-1
V: TRBV10-3
CDR3: CAIRAGTAGNEQFF

size: NA
J: TRBJ1-2
V: TRBV19
CDR3: CASSISDRGGGYTF

size: NA
J: TRBJ1-1
V: TRBV10-1
CDR3: CASRRQLNTEAFF

size: NA
J: TRBJ1-1
V: TRBV4-3
CDR3: CASSQDQGGNTEAFF

size: once
J: TRBJ2-7
V: TRBV6-2/TRBV6-3
CDR3: CASSYGLAGGDEQYF

size: NA
J: TRBJ2-6
V: TRBV7-9
CDR3: CAGVRTGGFGANVLTF

size: NA
J: TRBJ1-2
V: TRBV6-5
CDR3: CASSYSRRTGVSGYTF

size: NA
J: TRBJ2-7
V: TRBV11-3
CDR3: CASSPGTGDDEQYF

size: NA
J: TRBJ2-5
V: TRBV7-2
CDR3: CASSRDSGGETQYF

size: NA
J: TRBJ2-1
V: TRBV2
CDR3: CASNSRFYNEQFF

size: NA
J: TRBJ1-4
V: TRBV3-1/TRBV3-2
CDR3: CASSQGPTNEKLFF

size: NA
J: TRBJ2-1
V: TRBV28
CDR3: CASSFHRGQVSYNEQFF

size: NA
J: TRBJ1-2
V: TRBV5-6
CDR3: CASSPAGGLGGYTF

size: few
J: TRBJ2-2
V: TRBV2
CDR3: CASRMGQASTGELFF

size: NA
J: TRBJ1-5
V: TRBV28
CDR3: CASRRDNSNQPQHF

size: NA
J: TRBJ2-7
V: TRBV30
CDR3: CAWSAGGSGSYEQYF

size: NA
J: TRBJ1-1
V: TRBV19
CDR3: CASRLDWRRNTEAFF